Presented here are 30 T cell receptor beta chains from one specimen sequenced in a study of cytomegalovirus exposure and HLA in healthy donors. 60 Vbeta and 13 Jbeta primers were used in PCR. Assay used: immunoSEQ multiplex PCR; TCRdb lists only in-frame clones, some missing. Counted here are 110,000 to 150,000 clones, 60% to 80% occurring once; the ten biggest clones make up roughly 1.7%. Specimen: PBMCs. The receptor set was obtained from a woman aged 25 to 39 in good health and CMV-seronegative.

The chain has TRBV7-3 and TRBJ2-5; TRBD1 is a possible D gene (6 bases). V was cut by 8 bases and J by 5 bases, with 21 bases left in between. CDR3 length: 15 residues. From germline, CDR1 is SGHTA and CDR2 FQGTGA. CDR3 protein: CASAVNGGSEETQYF. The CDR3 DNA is TGTGCCAGCGCAGTCAATGGGGGCTCAGAGGAGACCCAGTACTTC.

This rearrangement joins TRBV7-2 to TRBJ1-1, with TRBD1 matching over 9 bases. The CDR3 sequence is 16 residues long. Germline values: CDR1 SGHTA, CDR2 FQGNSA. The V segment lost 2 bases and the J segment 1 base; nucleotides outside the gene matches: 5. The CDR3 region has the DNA TGTGCCAGCAGCTTATGGGGACAGGGTAAGAACACTGAAGCTTTCTTT. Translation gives CASSLWGQGKNTEAFF.

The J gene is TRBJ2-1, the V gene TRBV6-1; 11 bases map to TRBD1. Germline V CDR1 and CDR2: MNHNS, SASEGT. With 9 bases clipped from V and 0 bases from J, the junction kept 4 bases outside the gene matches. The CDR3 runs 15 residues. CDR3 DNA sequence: TGTGCCAGTCAGGGGACAGGGGGCTCCTACAATGAGCAGTTCTTC. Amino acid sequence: CASQGTGGSYNEQFF.

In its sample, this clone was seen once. CDR3 sequence reads: CASSFQGNNEKLFF. As DNA, the CDR3 is TGCGCCAGCAGTTTCCAGGGGAATAATGAAAAACTGTTTTTT. The genes are TRBV5-1 and TRBJ1-4, with D possibly TRBD1 on 6 matching bases. This CDR3 comprises 14 residues. Germline CDR1 and CDR2: SGHRS and YFSETQ. Trimming took 5 bases from V and 4 from J, leaving 12 bases between them.

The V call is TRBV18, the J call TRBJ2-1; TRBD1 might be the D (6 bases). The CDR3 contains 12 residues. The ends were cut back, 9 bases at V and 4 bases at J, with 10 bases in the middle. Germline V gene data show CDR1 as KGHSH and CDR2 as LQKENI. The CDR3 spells CASQGLYNEQFF. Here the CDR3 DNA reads TGTGCCAGTCAGGGGTTGTACAATGAGCAGTTCTTC.

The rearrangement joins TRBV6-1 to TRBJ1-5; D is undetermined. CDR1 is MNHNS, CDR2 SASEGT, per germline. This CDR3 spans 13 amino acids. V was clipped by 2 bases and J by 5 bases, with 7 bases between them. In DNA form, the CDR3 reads TGTGCCAGCAGTGAAAACACCGATCAGCCCCAGCATTTT. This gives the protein CASSENTDQPQHF.

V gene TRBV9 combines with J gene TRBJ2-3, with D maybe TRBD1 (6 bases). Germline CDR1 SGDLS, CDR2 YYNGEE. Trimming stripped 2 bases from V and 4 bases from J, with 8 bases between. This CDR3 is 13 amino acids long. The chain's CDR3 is CASSVRGADTQYF. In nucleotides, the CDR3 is TGTGCCAGCAGCGTCAGGGGTGCAGATACGCAGTATTTT. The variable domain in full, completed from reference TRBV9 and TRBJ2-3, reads DSGVTQTPKHLITATGQRVTLRCSPRSGDLSVYWYQQSLDQGLQFLIQYYNGEERAKGNILERFSAQQFPDLHSELNLSSLELGDSALYFCASSVRGADTQYFGPGTRLTVL.

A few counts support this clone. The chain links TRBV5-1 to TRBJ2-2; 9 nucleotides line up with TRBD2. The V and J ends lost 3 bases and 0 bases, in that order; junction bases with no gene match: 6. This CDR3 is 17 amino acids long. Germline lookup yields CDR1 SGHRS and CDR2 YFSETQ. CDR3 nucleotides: TGCGCCAGCAGCTCACTAGCGGGCTTAACGAACACCGGGGAGCTGTTTTTT. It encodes CASSSLAGLTNTGELFF.

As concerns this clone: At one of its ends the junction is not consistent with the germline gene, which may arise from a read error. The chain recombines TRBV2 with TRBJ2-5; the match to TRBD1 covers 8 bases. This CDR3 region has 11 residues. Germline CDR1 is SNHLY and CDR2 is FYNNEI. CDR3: CASSEHTGGNF. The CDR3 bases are TGTGCCAGCAGTGAACACACAGGGGGGAACTTC.

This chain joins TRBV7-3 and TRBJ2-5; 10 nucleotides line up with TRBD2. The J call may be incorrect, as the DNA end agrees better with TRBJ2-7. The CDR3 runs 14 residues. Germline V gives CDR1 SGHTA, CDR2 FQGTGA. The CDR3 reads CASSRTSGSYEQYF. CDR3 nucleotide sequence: TGTGCCAGCAGCCGGACTAGCGGAAGCTACGAGCAGTACTTC.

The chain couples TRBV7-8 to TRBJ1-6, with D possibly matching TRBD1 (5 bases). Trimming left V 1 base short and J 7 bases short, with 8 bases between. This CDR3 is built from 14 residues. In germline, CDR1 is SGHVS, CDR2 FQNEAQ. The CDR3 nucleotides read TGTGCCAGCAGCTTAGTGGGGGGAAATTCACCCCTCCACTTT. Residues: CASSLVGGNSPLHF.

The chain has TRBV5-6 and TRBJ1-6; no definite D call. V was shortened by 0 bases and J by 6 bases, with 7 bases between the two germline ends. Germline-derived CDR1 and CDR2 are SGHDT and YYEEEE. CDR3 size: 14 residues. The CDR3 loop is CASSLGHRNSPLHF. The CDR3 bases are TGTGCCAGCAGCTTGGGACATCGTAATTCACCCCTCCACTTT.

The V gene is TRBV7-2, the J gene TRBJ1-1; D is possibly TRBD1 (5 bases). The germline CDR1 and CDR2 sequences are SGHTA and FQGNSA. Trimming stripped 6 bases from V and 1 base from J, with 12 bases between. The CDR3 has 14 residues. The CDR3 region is CASSPGHGNTEAFF. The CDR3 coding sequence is TGTGCCAGCAGTCCCGGACATGGGAACACTGAAGCTTTCTTT.

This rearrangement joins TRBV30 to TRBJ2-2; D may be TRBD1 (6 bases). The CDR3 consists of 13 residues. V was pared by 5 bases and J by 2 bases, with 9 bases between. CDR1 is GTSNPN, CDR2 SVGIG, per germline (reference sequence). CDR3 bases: TGTGCCTGGCAGGGGATTAACACCGGGGAGCTGTTTTTT. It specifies CAWQGINTGELFF.

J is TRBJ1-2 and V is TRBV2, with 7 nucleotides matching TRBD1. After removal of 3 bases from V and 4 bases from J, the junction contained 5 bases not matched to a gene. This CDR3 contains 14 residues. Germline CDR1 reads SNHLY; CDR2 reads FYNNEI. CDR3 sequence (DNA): TGTGCCAGCAGTGAGCAGGGGGATAGCTATGGCTACACCTTC. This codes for CASSEQGDSYGYTF. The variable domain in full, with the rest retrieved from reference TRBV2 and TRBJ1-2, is EPEVTQTPSHQVTQMGQEVILRCVPISNHLYFYWYRQILGQKVEFLVSFYNNEISEKSEIFDDQFSVERPDGSNFTLKIRSTKLEDSAMYFCASSEQGDSYGYTFGSGTRLTVV.

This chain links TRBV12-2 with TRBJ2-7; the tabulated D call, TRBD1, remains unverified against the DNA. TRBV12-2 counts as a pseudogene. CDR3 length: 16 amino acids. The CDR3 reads CASRLPNYRGGYEQYV. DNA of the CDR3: TGTGCAAGTCGCTTACCAAACTACAGGGGGGGCTACGAGCAGTACGTC.

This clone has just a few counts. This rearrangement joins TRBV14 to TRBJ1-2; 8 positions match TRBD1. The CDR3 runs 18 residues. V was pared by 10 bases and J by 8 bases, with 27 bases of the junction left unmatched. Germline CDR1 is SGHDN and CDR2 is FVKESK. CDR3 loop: CATLIKWGTGFFEEGYTF. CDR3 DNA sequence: TGTGCCACCTTGATAAAGTGGGGGACAGGATTTTTTGAGGAAGGCTACACCTTC.

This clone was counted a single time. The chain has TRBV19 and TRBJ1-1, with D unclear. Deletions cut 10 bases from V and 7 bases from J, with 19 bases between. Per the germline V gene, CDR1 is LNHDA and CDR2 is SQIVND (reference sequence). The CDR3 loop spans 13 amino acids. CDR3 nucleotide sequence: TGTGCCACAGGTGCGGGCGGCAATTTTGAAGCTTTCTTT. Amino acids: CATGAGGNFEAFF.

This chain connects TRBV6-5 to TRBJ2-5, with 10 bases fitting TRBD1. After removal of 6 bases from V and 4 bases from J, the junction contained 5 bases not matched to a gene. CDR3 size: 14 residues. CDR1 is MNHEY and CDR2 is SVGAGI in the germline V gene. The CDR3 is CASSLTGGRETQYF. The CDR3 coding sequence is TGTGCCAGCAGCTTGACAGGGGGCAGAGAGACCCAGTACTTC.

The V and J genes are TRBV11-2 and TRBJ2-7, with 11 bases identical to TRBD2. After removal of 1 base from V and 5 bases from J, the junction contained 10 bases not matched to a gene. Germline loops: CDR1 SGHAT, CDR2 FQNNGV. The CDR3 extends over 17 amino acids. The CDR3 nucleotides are TGTGCCAGCAGCTTAGGGGTGGCGGGACTAGCGGCTAACGAGCAGTACTTC. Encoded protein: CASSLGVAGLAANEQYF.

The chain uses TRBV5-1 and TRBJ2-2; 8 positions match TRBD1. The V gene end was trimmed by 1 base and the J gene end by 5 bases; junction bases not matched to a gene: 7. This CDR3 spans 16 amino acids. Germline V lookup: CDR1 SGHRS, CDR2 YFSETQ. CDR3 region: CASSLSWDRSTGELFF. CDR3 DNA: TGCGCCAGCAGCTTGTCATGGGACAGGTCAACCGGGGAGCTGTTTTTT.

The CDR3 loop reads CASSPGGQYTGELFF. CDR3 DNA: TGTGCCAGCAGCCCCGGTGGACAGTACACCGGGGAGCTGTTTTTT. This chain uses TRBV5-4 with TRBJ2-2; D may be TRBD1 (6 bases). The CDR3 runs 15 residues. V was clipped by 4 bases and J by 3 bases, with 13 bases between them. The germline gives CDR1 SGHNT, CDR2 YYREEE (reference sequence).

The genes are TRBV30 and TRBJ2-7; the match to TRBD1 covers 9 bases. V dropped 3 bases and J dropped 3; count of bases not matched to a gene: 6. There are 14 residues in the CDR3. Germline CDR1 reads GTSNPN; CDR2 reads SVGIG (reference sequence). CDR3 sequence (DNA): TGTGCCTGGAGGGACCGGGACAGGGACTACGAGCAGTACTTC. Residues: CAWRDRDRDYEQYF.

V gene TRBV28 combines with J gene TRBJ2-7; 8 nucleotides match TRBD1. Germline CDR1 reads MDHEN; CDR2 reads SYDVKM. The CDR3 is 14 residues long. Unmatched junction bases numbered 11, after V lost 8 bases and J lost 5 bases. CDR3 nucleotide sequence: TGTGCCAGCTTACAGACAGGGGAAATCCACGAGCAGTACTTC. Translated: CASLQTGEIHEQYF.

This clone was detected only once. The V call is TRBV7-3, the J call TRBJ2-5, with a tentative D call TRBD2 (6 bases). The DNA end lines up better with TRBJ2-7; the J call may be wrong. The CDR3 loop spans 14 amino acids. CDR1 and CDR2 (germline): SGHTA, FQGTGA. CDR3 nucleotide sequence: TGTGCCAGCAGCCCCGTCGCGGGGAACCACGAGCAGTACTTC. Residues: CASSPVAGNHEQYF.

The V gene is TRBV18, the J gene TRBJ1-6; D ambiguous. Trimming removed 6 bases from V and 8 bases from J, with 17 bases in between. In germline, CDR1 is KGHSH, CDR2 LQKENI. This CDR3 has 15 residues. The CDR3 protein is CASSPTRGGYSPLHF. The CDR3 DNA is TGTGCCAGCTCCCCTACCCGGGGTGGATATTCACCCCTCCACTTT.

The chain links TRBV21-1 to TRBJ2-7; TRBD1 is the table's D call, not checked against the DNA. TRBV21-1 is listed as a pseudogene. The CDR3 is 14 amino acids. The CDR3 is CASSKSQLGDEQYV. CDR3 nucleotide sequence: TGTGCCAGCAGCAAATCACAGCTTGGCGACGAGCAGTACGTC.

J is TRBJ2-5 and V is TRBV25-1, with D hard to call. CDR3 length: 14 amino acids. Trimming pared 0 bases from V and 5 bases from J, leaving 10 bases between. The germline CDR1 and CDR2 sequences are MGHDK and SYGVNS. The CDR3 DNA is TGTGCCAGCAGTGAATATGGGCCCCCGGAGACCCAGTACTTC. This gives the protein CASSEYGPPETQYF. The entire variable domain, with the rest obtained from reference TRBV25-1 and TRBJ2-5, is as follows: EADIYQTPRYLVIGTGKKITLECSQTMGHDKMYWYQQDPGMELHLIHYSYGVNSTEKGDLSSESTVSRIRTEHFPLTLESARPSHTSQYLCASSEYGPPETQYFGPGTRLLVL.

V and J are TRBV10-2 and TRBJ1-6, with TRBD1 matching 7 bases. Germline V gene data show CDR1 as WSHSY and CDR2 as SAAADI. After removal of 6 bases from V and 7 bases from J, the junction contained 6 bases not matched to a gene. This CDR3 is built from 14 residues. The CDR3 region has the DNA TGCGCCAGCAGAGGATCAGGGGGGAATTCACCCCTCCACTTT. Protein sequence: CASRGSGGNSPLHF.

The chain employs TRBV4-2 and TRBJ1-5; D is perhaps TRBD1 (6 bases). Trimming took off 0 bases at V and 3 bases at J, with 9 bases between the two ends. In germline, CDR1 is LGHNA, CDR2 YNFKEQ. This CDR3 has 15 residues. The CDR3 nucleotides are TGTGCCAGCAGCCAAGATCACAGGGTCAATCAGCCCCAGCATTTT. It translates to CASSQDHRVNQPQHF.